Sequencing of this T cell receptor (beta chain) was carried out in a study of blood T cell repertoires in COVID-19. Whole-study context: Samples representing acute and convalescent COVID-19 were sourced from the United States, Italy and Spain. T cells, B-cell-depleted T cells, or PBMCs provided the cDNA or gDNA that served as material.

This CDR3 has 13 amino acids. V lost 3 bases and J lost 4, with 7 bases in between. Germline assignment: CDR1 MGHRA and CDR2 YSYEKL. Original processing notes: Estimates of nucleated cell counts were drawn from the amplification of reference gene primers. Using immunoSEQ multiplex PCR, the repertoire was profiled, and TCRdb retains in-frame clones only, with some absent. That table gives V, J and clone size, and the DNA gave D and trimming. The repertoire has under 75,000 clones, around 83% of them found once; the top ten carry roughly 6.3%. Sample: peripheral blood. The origin of this receptor is a human donor in a cohort sampled during active COVID-19. The genes are TRBV4-1 and TRBJ2-1; D unclear. The CDR3 region has the DNA TGCGCCAGCAGCCATTCTGTATACAATGAGCAGTTCTTC. Its translation is CASSHSVYNEQFF.